A single sample gave rise to the 20 T cell receptor beta chains below, sequenced in a study of liver allograft versus peripheral blood T cells. Study context: The authors compared T cell receptor repertoires in transplanted livers with recipients' peripheral blood repertoires.

TCRdb independently ran MiXCR on the reads; one entry per CDR3 protein. The sample has around 8,800 distinct CDR3 sequences; over 15% are singletons. These receptors all stem from a human patient who had a liver transplant. Some T cells may be transferred from the graft donor.

This clonotype has a handful of counts. The chain carries TRBV10-3 and TRBJ1-1, with unresolved D. This CDR3 has 15 residues. The V and J ends lost 2 bases and 1 base respectively, with 11 bases between them. The germline V gene encodes CDR1 ENHRY and CDR2 SYGVKD. Here the CDR3 DNA reads TGTGCCATCAGTGAGACCTCGACGGAGAACACTGAAGCTTTCTTT. Residues: CAISETSTENTEAFF.

V gene TRBV7-9 combines with J gene TRBJ2-7, with no clear D. The CDR3 extends over 12 amino acids. V dropped 5 bases and J dropped 0 bases, with 5 bases sitting between them. Germline V gene lookup returns CDR1 SEHNR and CDR2 FQNEAQ (reference sequence). The CDR3 protein is CASSDSSYEQYF. DNA of the CDR3: TGTGCCAGCAGCGACTCCTCCTACGAGCAGTACTTC.

This clonotype turned up a few times. V usage is TRBV27 and J usage is TRBJ1-2; D perhaps matches TRBD1 (6 bases). Trimming stripped 5 bases from V and 8 bases from J, with 15 bases between. The germline V gene has CDR1 MNHEY and CDR2 SMNVEV (reference sequence). The CDR3 runs to 13 residues. The CDR3 spells CASSPRQVGGYTF. The CDR3 DNA reads as TGTGCCAGCAGTCCCCGACAGGTAGGGGGCTACACCTTC.

This chain joins TRBV7-9 and TRBJ2-7, with a possible D match to TRBD2 (6 bases). V lost 3 bases, J lost 4 bases, and 13 bases lay in between. In germline, CDR1 is SEHNR, CDR2 FQNEAQ (reference sequence). This CDR3 has 14 amino acids. Written as DNA, the CDR3 is TGTGCCAGCAGCTTTGGGGGGACCGAATACGAGCAGTACTTC. Translation: CASSFGGTEYEQYF.

This clonotype is labeled as medium-sized. The chain combines TRBV30 with TRBJ1-1; perhaps TRBD1 as D (5 bases). CDR3 size: 14 residues. Germline V gene sequence: CDR1 GTSNPN, CDR2 SVGIG (reference sequence). V was shortened by 4 bases and J by 0 bases, with 12 bases between the two germline ends. CDR3 region: CAWTGDDMNTEAFF. DNA of the CDR3: TGTGCCTGGACGGGGGACGACATGAACACTGAAGCTTTCTTT.

In its sample, this clonotype is medium-sized (0.01 to 0.1%). This rearrangement joins TRBV9 to TRBJ1-2, with D perhaps TRBD1 (5 bases). Germline CDR1 and CDR2: SGDLS and YYNGEE. Trimming removed 4 bases at V and 8 bases at J, with 15 bases between. The CDR3 covers 13 residues. CDR3 nucleotide sequence: TGTGCCAGCAGCCCTGACAGCCCCAGAGGCTACACCTTC. Protein product: CASSPDSPRGYTF.

By share of the sample, this clonotype is medium-sized. The chain recombines TRBV27 with TRBJ1-1; perhaps TRBD1 as D (5 bases). V lost 5 bases and J lost 2, with 15 bases in between. Germline-derived CDR1 and CDR2 are MNHEY and SMNVEV (reference sequence). This CDR3 comprises 15 residues. The CDR3 reads CASSITRGSNTEAFF. DNA of the CDR3: TGTGCCAGCAGTATTACCCGGGGCTCCAACACTGAAGCTTTCTTT.

This clonotype was seen more than once but under ten times. V usage is TRBV9 and J usage is TRBJ2-7; possible D gene TRBD2, 7 bases. CDR1 SGDLS and CDR2 YYNGEE come from the germline V gene. Trimming took off 4 bases at V and 3 bases at J, with 11 bases between the two ends. This CDR3 comprises 13 residues. DNA of the CDR3: TGTGCCAGCAGCTGGGGGGGCATCTACGAGCAGTACTTC. Translation gives CASSWGGIYEQYF.

This clonotype is labeled as medium-sized. This chain uses TRBV18 with TRBJ1-3; D possibly corresponds to TRBD1 (5 bases). The CDR3 is 14 amino acids. Trimming shortened V by 0 bases and J by 8 bases, and 11 bases separated the two germline ends. Germline lookup yields CDR1 KGHSH and CDR2 LQKENI. The CDR3 DNA reads TGTGCCAGCTCACCACCGAGACAGTTAGACACCATATATTTT. It specifies CASSPPRQLDTIYF.

This clonotype is labeled medium-sized (0.01 to 0.1%). The V call is TRBV27, the J call TRBJ1-1; D remains ambiguous. With 6 bases removed from V and 6 bases from J, the gap between germline ends came to 17 bases. This CDR3 region has 14 residues. CDR1 and CDR2 from the germline V gene are MNHEY and SMNVEV (reference sequence). The CDR3 here is CASSPRQVGPEAFF. The CDR3, as DNA: TGTGCCAGCAGCCCCCGGCAGGTGGGCCCTGAAGCTTTCTTT.

In this sample, this clonotype is medium-sized. The V call is TRBV18, the J call TRBJ1-1, with D possibly TRBD1 on 6 matching bases. The germline gives CDR1 KGHSH, CDR2 LQKENI. This CDR3 has 16 residues. Trimming pared 3 bases from V and 0 bases from J, leaving 14 bases between. CDR3: CASSPGADPMNTEAFF. The DNA of the CDR3 is TGTGCCAGCTCACCGGGGGCAGACCCTATGAACACTGAAGCTTTCTTT.

The chain employs TRBV20-1 and TRBJ2-7; 7 bases line up with TRBD2. This CDR3 has 14 amino acids. Germline loops: CDR1 DFQATT, CDR2 SNEGSKA (reference sequence). Trimming cost V 3 bases and J 4 bases; bases outside gene matches: 9. The CDR3 here is CSASPRLAEYEQYF. In nucleotides, the CDR3 is TGCAGTGCTAGTCCCCGACTAGCTGAGTACGAGCAGTACTTC.

This clonotype was found a few times. J is TRBJ2-7 and V is TRBV19, with 12 bases fitting TRBD1. From germline, CDR1 is LNHDA and CDR2 SQIVND (reference sequence). V gave up 6 bases and J gave up 6 bases; unmatched junction bases: 9. This CDR3 region has 15 residues. The CDR3 is CASSILPGQGAEQYF. CDR3 DNA sequence: TGTGCCAGTAGCATTCTACCGGGACAGGGGGCCGAGCAGTACTTC.

J is TRBJ1-1 and V is TRBV5-4; no firm D call. Germline-derived CDR1 and CDR2 are SGHNT and YYREEE (reference sequence). V was pared by 3 bases and J by 3 bases, with 6 bases between. The CDR3 is made up of 12 amino acids. The CDR3 DNA follows: TGTGCCAGCAGCTCCATGGACACTGAAGCTTTCTTT. Translated, it gives CASSSMDTEAFF. Drawing the rest from reference TRBV5-4 and TRBJ1-1, the complete variable domain is ETGVTQSPTHLIKTRGQQVTLRCSSQSGHNTVSWYQQALGQGPQFIFQYYREEENGRGNFPPRFSGLQFPNYSSELNVNALELDDSALYLCASSSMDTEAFFGQGTRLTVV.

In this sample, this clonotype is medium-sized (0.01 to 0.1%). This chain connects TRBV28 to TRBJ1-1; D is undetermined. The CDR3 has 13 residues. V was pared by 3 bases and J by 2 bases, with 7 bases between. Germline V gene lookup returns CDR1 MDHEN and CDR2 SYDVKM. CDR3 DNA: TGTGCCAGCAGTTTGACCGGCAACACTGAAGCTTTCTTT. This sequence encodes CASSLTGNTEAFF.

This clonotype was observed a few times. The rearrangement links TRBV6-6 to TRBJ1-5; unclear D gene. CDR1 and CDR2 (germline): MNHNY, SVGAGI (reference sequence). Trimming left V 2 bases short and J 7 bases short, with 6 bases between. The CDR3 is 12 amino acids. CDR3 DNA: TGTGCCAGCAGTTACGGTATACAGCCCCAGCATTTT. Its translation: CASSYGIQPQHF.

This clonotype was counted many times. The V gene is TRBV13, the J gene TRBJ1-4; 7 nucleotides line up with TRBD1. With V trimmed by 3 bases and J by 5 bases, 3 bases remained unmatched. This CDR3 spans 14 amino acids. Looked up from germline, CDR1 is PRHDT and CDR2 is FYEKMQ (reference sequence). The CDR3 loop reads CASSLGQLNEKLFF. In nucleotides, the CDR3 is TGTGCCAGCAGCTTGGGACAGCTAAATGAAAAACTGTTTTTT.

This clonotype was picked up a small number of times. CDR3 residues: CASSQDRGLPDTQYF. The DNA for the CDR3 is TGTGCCAGTAGTCAGGACAGGGGCCTCCCAGATACGCAGTATTTT. V is TRBV19 and J is TRBJ2-3; 9 nucleotides match TRBD1. The CDR3 covers 15 residues. The junction had 7 bases not matched to a gene; V was cut back by 5 bases and J by 4 bases. CDR1 LNHDA and CDR2 SQIVND come from the germline V gene (reference sequence).

Sample share makes this clonotype medium-sized. The V gene is TRBV27, the J gene TRBJ1-1; D possibly corresponds to TRBD1 (6 bases). V was shortened by 6 bases and J by 1 base, with 15 bases between the two germline ends. Germline V gene sequence: CDR1 MNHEY, CDR2 SMNVEV (reference sequence). The CDR3 runs 15 residues. The CDR3 DNA is TGTGCCAGCAGACTTTGGGGGGGGGCGAACACTGAAGCTTTCTTT. Protein product: CASRLWGGANTEAFF.

By sample fraction, this clonotype is medium-sized. This sequence joins TRBV27 and TRBJ1-1; D is unresolved. The V end was cut by 5 bases, the J end by 3 bases, with 13 bases between. The CDR3 loop spans 14 amino acids. Germline V lookup: CDR1 MNHEY, CDR2 SMNVEV (reference sequence). CDR3 sequence (DNA): TGTGCCAGCAGTGCCCAGGACGGTGACACTGAAGCTTTCTTT. Protein sequence: CASSAQDGDTEAFF.